Listed below are T cell receptor beta chains from one sample, sequenced in a study of technical replicates of blood from a few donors. Libraries were prepared by immunoSEQ multiplex PCR; TCRdb keeps only in-frame clonotypes and omits some of them. The table shows fewer than 90,000 clones, with 94% occurring only once. Material for sequencing was T cells isolated from PBMCs. The origin of the receptors is a human donor in good health. Each CDR3 is given with its conserved first and last residue. The D gene is left open where the match is weak. Not every row has a clone size; where given, it reads once, few, many or a size class.

v_gene,d_gene,len,j_gene,abundance,CDR3aa,CDR3nt
TRBV27,.,12,TRBJ2-7,few,CASLGGRDEQYF,TGTGCCAGCCTTGGCGGGCGAGACGAGCAGTACTTC
TRBV4-1,TRBD2,15,TRBJ2-7,.,CASSQELAGLYEQYF,TGCGCCAGCAGCCAAGAACTAGCGGGACTGTACGAGCAGTACTTC
TRBV7-6,.,15,TRBJ1-1,.,CASSSGPGGGTEAFF,TGTGCCAGCAGCTCGGGACCGGGAGGAGGGACTGAAGCTTTCTTT
TRBV2,.,13,TRBJ1-4,.,CASSEKQHEKLFF,TGTGCCAGCAGTGAAAAACAGCATGAAAAACTGTTTTTT
TRBV2,.,12,TRBJ2-3,.,CASSYLTDTQYF,TGTGCCAGCAGTTACTTGACAGATACGCAGTATTTT
TRBV6-1,TRBD1,15,TRBJ1-5,.,CASREQGAGNQPQHF,TGTGCCAGCAGGGAACAGGGGGCAGGGAATCAGCCCCAGCATTTT
TRBV5-4,TRBD1,17,TRBJ1-2,.,CASRPGTAPIPNYGYTF,TGTGCCAGCAGACCCGGGACAGCTCCGATTCCTAACTATGGCTACACCTTC
TRBV9,TRBD1,15,TRBJ2-1,once,CASSVGTGTYNEQFF,TGTGCCAGCAGCGTAGGGACAGGTACCTACAATGAGCAGTTCTTC
TRBV6-5,TRBD1,15,TRBJ2-7,.,CASSSQGQGIYEQYF,TGTGCCAGCAGTTCCCAGGGACAGGGGATCTACGAGCAGTACTTC
TRBV6-4,TRBD1,16,TRBJ1-5,.,CASSRTPTGGTEPQHF,TGTGCCAGCAGCCGAACCCCGACAGGGGGCACGGAACCCCAGCATTTT
TRBV28,.,15,TRBJ2-7,.,CASSDRFLSSYEQYF,TGTGCCAGCAGCGACAGGTTTTTAAGCTCCTACGAGCAGTACTTC
TRBV14,.,18,TRBJ2-7,.,CASSQDPQLPLPIYEQYF,TGTGCCAGCAGCCAAGATCCCCAACTCCCACTCCCAATCTACGAGCAGTACTTC
TRBV7-8,.,18,TRBJ1-5,.,CASSLEGEEGYSNQPQHF,TGTGCCAGCAGCTTAGAAGGGGAGGAGGGCTATAGCAATCAGCCCCAGCATTTT
TRBV19,TRBD2,16,TRBJ2-2,.,CASRSGLAANTGELFF,TGTGCCAGTAGGTCGGGACTAGCGGCAAACACCGGGGAGCTGTTTTTT
TRBV12-5,TRBD2,16,TRBJ2-3,.,CASGFPSGGATDTQYF,TGTGCTAGTGGTTTCCCCAGCGGGGGGGCCACAGATACGCAGTATTTT
TRBV11-2,TRBD1,17,TRBJ1-1,.,CASSSVTGGIKNTEAFF,TGTGCCAGCAGCTCCGTGACAGGGGGCATTAAGAACACTGAAGCTTTCTTT
TRBV15,.,19,TRBJ2-3,.,CATSRDLKSGTLGSHTQYF,TGTGCCACCAGCAGAGATCTAAAATCCGGGACACTTGGCTCACATACGCAGTATTTT
TRBV11-2,.,17,TRBJ1-3,.,CASRTRRGISSGNTIYF,TGTGCCAGCAGAACCCGGAGGGGAATCAGCTCTGGAAACACCATATATTTT
TRBV28,.,17,TRBJ2-7,.,CASSLISAGGTLYEQYF,TGTGCCAGCAGTTTAATTTCGGCGGGTGGGACTCTCTACGAGCAGTACTTC
TRBV6-1,.,13,TRBJ1-1,.,CASRPLSDTEAFF,TGTGCCAGCAGGCCTCTCTCAGACACTGAAGCTTTCTTT
TRBV18,.,14,TRBJ1-5,.,CASSPGGPNQPQHF,TGTGCCAGCTCACCGGGGGGACCCAATCAGCCCCAGCATTTT
TRBV5-4,TRBD1,14,TRBJ1-2,.,CASSLAGTGYGYTF,TGTGCCAGCAGCTTGGCTGGGACAGGCTATGGCTACACCTTC
TRBV28,.,15,TRBJ2-2,.,CASSSLTVNTGELFF,TGTGCCAGCAGCAGCTTGACAGTTAACACCGGGGAGCTGTTTTTT
TRBV6-5,.,13,TRBJ1-2,once,CASSYSGSRGYTF,TGTGCCAGCAGTTATAGCGGCAGCCGTGGCTACACCTTC
TRBV9,.,14,TRBJ1-1,few,CASSLGTFYTEAFF,TGTGCCAGCAGCTTAGGGACTTTCTACACTGAAGCTTTCTTT
TRBV27,.,13,TRBJ1-5,.,CASSLSGIQPQHF,TGTGCCAGCAGTTTATCGGGCATTCAGCCCCAGCATTTT
TRBV18,.,14,TRBJ1-4,.,CASSPRSGNEKLFF,TGTGCCAGCTCACCACGATCGGGGAATGAAAAACTGTTTTTT
TRBV11-3,.,14,TRBJ2-7,.,CASSFEGISYEQYF,TGTGCCAGCAGCTTTGAGGGAATCTCCTACGAGCAGTACTTC
TRBV29-1,.,12,TRBJ1-1,.,CSAKDRNTEAFF,TGCAGCGCCAAAGACAGAAACACTGAAGCTTTCTTT
TRBV19,.,16,TRBJ1-4,.,CASSIVGRGRSEKLFF,TGTGCCAGTAGTATTGTGGGAAGGGGTAGAAGCGAAAAACTGTTTTTT
TRBV5-1,.,17,TRBJ2-5,.,CASSSYLLAGTQETQYF,TGCGCCAGCAGCTCGTACCTTCTTGCGGGAACCCAAGAGACCCAGTACTTC
TRBV5-1,TRBD2,15,TRBJ2-7,.,CASSVSSGRSYEQYF,TGCGCCAGCAGCGTTTCTAGCGGGAGGTCCTACGAGCAGTACTTC
TRBV7-2,.,14,TRBJ2-7,.,CASSSHRELGEQYF,TGTGCCAGCAGCTCGCACCGGGAGTTGGGGGAGCAGTACTTC
TRBV4-1,TRBD1,17,TRBJ1-4,.,CASSQDSTGTGGEKLFF,TGCGCCAGCAGCCAAGACTCAACCGGGACAGGGGGGGAAAAACTGTTTTTT
TRBV9,.,14,TRBJ2-7,.,CASSTNHISYEQYF,TGTGCCAGCAGCACAAACCATATCAGCTACGAGCAGTACTTC
TRBV18,TRBD1,16,TRBJ2-7,.,CASSPRLGQGAYEQYF,TGTGCCAGCTCACCACGTTTGGGACAGGGGGCGTACGAGCAGTACTTC
TRBV7-8,TRBD2,16,TRBJ2-1,.,CASNRPGGGFYNEQFF,TGTGCCAGCAACCGCCCGGGAGGGGGGTTTTACAATGAGCAGTTCTTC
TRBV7-3,.,14,TRBJ1-1,.,CATWGGGACPEAFF,TGTGCCACCTGGGGAGGGGGGGCATGCCCTGAAGCTTTCTTT
TRBV2,.,14,TRBJ1-4,.,CASTRRVTNEKLFF,TGTGCCAGCACCCGGCGGGTTACAAATGAAAAACTGTTTTTT
TRBV9,.,14,TRBJ2-2,.,CASSVVENGGELFF,TGTGCCAGCAGCGTAGTAGAGAACGGCGGGGAGCTGTTTTTT
TRBV28,.,11,TRBJ1-1,.,CASSPQRVAFF,TGTGCCAGCAGTCCCCAGAGGGTAGCTTTCTTT
TRBV19,.,13,TRBJ2-7,.,CASSILGVHEQYF,TGTGCCAGTAGTATTCTAGGGGTCCACGAGCAGTACTTC
TRBV5-4,.,19,TRBJ2-2,.,CASSLRGGIILTGTGELFF,TGTGCCAGCAGCCTCAGGGGTGGGATAATCCTGACCGGCACCGGGGAGCTGTTTTTT
TRBV7-9,.,18,TRBJ1-2,.,CASNRNENPTRGTYGYTF,TGTGCCAGCAACCGAAACGAAAACCCGACAAGGGGTACCTATGGCTACACCTTC
TRBV2,TRBD2,17,TRBJ2-3,.,CASSEGLAGGPTDTQYF,TGTGCCAGCAGTGAGGGTCTAGCGGGGGGACCCACAGATACGCAGTATTTT
TRBV10-2,.,15,TRBJ1-2,once,CASSEMAGFNYGYTF,TGCGCCAGCAGTGAGATGGCGGGTTTTAACTATGGCTACACCTTC
TRBV19,.,12,TRBJ2-7,.,CASSIGSYEQYF,TGTGCCAGTAGTATTGGGAGCTACGAGCAGTACTTC